The rows below give T cell receptor beta chains drawn from one sample of a study of radiation and T cells in renal cell carcinoma. Method: immunoSEQ multiplex PCR; TCRdb's copy keeps in-frame clones and lacks some. The sample has under 100,000 clones, around four fifths seen once. The specimen was blood, collected from a patient whose treatment included radiotherapy and nephrectomy. Receptors originate from a man between 45 and 60 years old with renal cell carcinoma. CDR3s include the opening cysteine and the closing phenylalanine or tryptophan. The D gene is left open where the match is weak. Size tells how often a clone was seen (once, few, many) or the class of an expanded clone, and some rows leave it out.

V: TRBV5-6
size: NA
length: 13
D: NA
J: TRBJ2-3
DNA: TGTGCCAGCAGCGCCCAACTAGGCGGTACGCAGTATTTT
CDR3: CASSAQLGGTQYF

V: TRBV5-6
size: NA
length: 14
D: TRBD2
J: TRBJ2-3
DNA: TGTGCCAGCAACGGGGGGGGGTACACAGATACGCAGTATTTT
CDR3: CASNGGGYTDTQYF

V: TRBV2
size: many
length: 13
D: NA
J: TRBJ1-6
DNA: TGTGCCAGCATTAAAGGGGAAGGTTCACCCCTCCACTTT
CDR3: CASIKGEGSPLHF

V: TRBV7-2
size: NA
length: 14
D: NA
J: TRBJ2-1
DNA: TGTGCCAGCTCCGCCCGACAGGCCGGTTATGAGCAGTTCTTC
CDR3: CASSARQAGYEQFF

V: TRBV5-1
size: NA
length: 13
D: NA
J: TRBJ2-7
DNA: TGCGCCAGCAGCTTTGACAGTGCCTACGAGCAGTACTTC
CDR3: CASSFDSAYEQYF

V: TRBV4-1
size: few
length: 13
D: NA
J: TRBJ1-5
DNA: TGCGCCAGCAGCCAAGTAAGCAATCAGCCCCAGCATTTT
CDR3: CASSQVSNQPQHF

V: TRBV5-1
size: few
length: 14
D: NA
J: TRBJ2-1
DNA: TGCGCCAGCAGCTTGGGAGACTGGTACAATGAGCAGTTCTTC
CDR3: CASSLGDWYNEQFF

V: TRBV5-1
size: few
length: 19
D: TRBD1
J: TRBJ1-5
DNA: TGCGCCAGCAGCTTCTTACCGGGGACAGGGGCTACTCGGGGTCAGCCCCAGCATTTT
CDR3: CASSFLPGTGATRGQPQHF

V: TRBV9
size: once
length: 16
D: NA
J: TRBJ2-3
DNA: TGTGCCAGCAGCCCCCGCGGAGCGGACGAGCTGGATACGCAGTATTTT
CDR3: CASSPRGADELDTQYF

V: TRBV7-9
size: NA
length: 13
D: NA
J: TRBJ2-5
DNA: TGTGCCAGCAGCCTCGGGACCAACCAGGAGCAGTACTTC
CDR3: CASSLGTNQEQYF

V: TRBV6-1
size: NA
length: 15
D: NA
J: TRBJ1-1
DNA: TGTGCCAGCAGTGAAGCGCAACAGCTGAACACTGAAGCTTTCTTT
CDR3: CASSEAQQLNTEAFF

V: TRBV10-3
size: NA
length: 14
D: TRBD1
J: TRBJ1-5
DNA: TGTGCCACCGAGGACAGGGCTAGCAATCAGCCCCAGCATTTT
CDR3: CATEDRASNQPQHF

V: TRBV19
size: NA
length: 13
D: NA
J: TRBJ1-1
DNA: TGTGCCAGTAACAGGGATAGGAGAACTGAAGCTTTCTTT
CDR3: CASNRDRRTEAFF

V: TRBV10-3
size: NA
length: 16
D: NA
J: TRBJ1-4
DNA: TGTGCCACCGGCTCATCGGGGGGTGGAGCGAGAGAAAAACTGTTTTTT
CDR3: CATGSSGGGAREKLFF

V: TRBV30
size: NA
length: 15
D: NA
J: TRBJ2-3
DNA: TGTGCCTGGATCCTTGGGGGGGGCCGGGAGGATACGCAGTATTTT
CDR3: CAWILGGGREDTQYF

V: TRBV29-1
size: NA
length: 11
D: NA
J: TRBJ1-2
DNA: TGCAGCGTTTTAATTAACTATGGCTACACCTTC
CDR3: CSVLINYGYTF

V: TRBV5-1
size: once
length: 13
D: TRBD1
J: TRBJ1-2
DNA: TGCGCCAGCAGCCCGGGACAGGGAGACGGCTACACCTTC
CDR3: CASSPGQGDGYTF

V: TRBV29-1
size: NA
length: 11
D: NA
J: TRBJ2-3
DNA: TGCAGCGTTGATCATTCAGATACGCAGTATTTT
CDR3: CSVDHSDTQYF

V: TRBV2
size: NA
length: 17
D: TRBD2
J: TRBJ2-5
DNA: TGTGCCAGCAGTGGGGCAGATAGCGGGGGGGACCAAGAGACCCAGTACTTC
CDR3: CASSGADSGGDQETQYF

V: TRBV9
size: NA
length: 14
D: NA
J: TRBJ2-3
DNA: TGTGCCAGCAGCGTAGGTTGGGACACAGATACGCAGTATTTT
CDR3: CASSVGWDTDTQYF

V: TRBV13
size: NA
length: 16
D: NA
J: TRBJ2-2
DNA: TGTGCCAGCAGCTTAGATTGGGGACACAACACCGGGGAGCTGTTTTTT
CDR3: CASSLDWGHNTGELFF

V: TRBV28
size: NA
length: 14
D: NA
J: TRBJ2-3
DNA: TGTGCCAGCAGTTTGCCTAGCGCCACAGATACGCAGTATTTT
CDR3: CASSLPSATDTQYF

V: TRBV5-4
size: once
length: 14
D: NA
J: TRBJ1-1
DNA: TGTGCCAGCAGCCTCGCACGGGGGAACACTGAAGCTTTCTTT
CDR3: CASSLARGNTEAFF

V: TRBV10-3
size: NA
length: 15
D: TRBD1
J: TRBJ1-6
DNA: TGTGCCATCAGAGAGGACAGGGAACGTGGTTCACCCCTCCACTTT
CDR3: CAIREDRERGSPLHF

V: TRBV11-2
size: NA
length: 11
D: NA
J: TRBJ2-1
DNA: TGTGCCAGCAGCGTCTACGGCGAGCAGTTCTTC
CDR3: CASSVYGEQFF

V: TRBV5-6
size: NA
length: 14
D: NA
J: TRBJ2-1
DNA: TGTGCCAGCAGCGTTGGTGGGAGAGGCAATGAGCAGTTCTTC
CDR3: CASSVGGRGNEQFF